This TCR beta chain emerged from a study of blood T cell repertoires in COVID-19. Study-level background: PBMCs, B-cell-depleted T cells, or T cells provided the cDNA or gDNA that made up the material.

This clone was counted only a few times. In the original workflow: Nucleated cell counts were estimated from reference gene primer amplification. The table came from immunoSEQ multiplex PCR; TCRdb's copy has only in-frame clones and leaves some out. D and trimming were read from the DNA, whereas the V and J calls and clone size are those reported in that table. The sample holds 15,000 to 20,000 clones, about 87% seen once. V dropped 5 bases and J dropped 3; count of bases not matched to a gene: 9. Germline values: CDR1 SGHTA, CDR2 FQGNSA. The CDR3 covers 16 residues. The specimen sequenced was peripheral blood. This sequence joins TRBV7-2 and TRBJ2-2; TRBD1 matches 7 bases. The receptor's source is a human donor in a cohort sampled during active COVID-19. DNA of the CDR3: TGTGCCAGCAGCAGATCCCGGGACAGCTACACCGGGGAGCTGTTTTTT. Amino acids: CASSRSRDSYTGELFF.